The rows below give T cell receptor beta chains drawn from one sample of a study of blood T cell repertoires in COVID-19. Clones were sequenced by immunoSEQ multiplex PCR, and TCRdb holds only the in-frame ones, with some missing. The sample lists fewer than 400,000 clones; about 87% were seen once. Sequencing used peripheral blood. Receptors originate from a human donor in a cohort sampled during active COVID-19. Both conserved end residues are part of each CDR3. A D gene is named only where the DNA matches it firmly. The listing skips clone size in some rows; elsewhere it reads once, few, many or a size class.

TRBD1 | TRBJ2-7 | once | TRBV28 | TGTGCCAGCAGTTCGGACAGGGGACTCTACGAGCAGTACTTC | CASSSDRGLYEQYF
TRBD2 | TRBJ2-3 | . | TRBV9 | TGTGCCAGCAGCCTCGGGGGGAGTCTGGGCACAGATACGCAGTATTTT | CASSLGGSLGTDTQYF
. | TRBJ1-5 | . | TRBV3-1/TRBV3-2 | TGTGCCAGCAGCCAAGATTTTACAGTCAGTCAGCCCCAGCATTTT | CASSQDFTVSQPQHF
TRBD2 | TRBJ2-3 | . | TRBV5-1 | TGCGCCAGCAGCTTGGCCTTAGCGGGGCGCACAGATACGCAGTATTTT | CASSLALAGRTDTQYF
. | TRBJ2-5 | . | TRBV7-2 | TGTGCCAGCAGCCCCATCGAGACCCAGTACTTC | CASSPIETQYF
TRBD2 | TRBJ2-5 | . | TRBV5-1 | TGCGCCAGCAGCTTGAACCCCACTAGCGGGGGTCGGGCAGAGACCCAGTACTTC | CASSLNPTSGGRAETQYF
TRBD2 | TRBJ2-5 | . | TRBV19 | TGTGCCAGTAGACTAGCGGGGGACCAAGAGACCCAGTACTTC | CASRLAGDQETQYF
TRBD1 | TRBJ1-5 | once | TRBV30 | TGTGCCTGGAACCTCAGGGGGAGCAATCAGCCCCAGCATTTT | CAWNLRGSNQPQHF
TRBD1 | TRBJ1-1 | . | TRBV9 | TGTGCCAGCAGCGTGGGACAGGTCCCAATGATGAACACTGAAGCTTTCTTT | CASSVGQVPMMNTEAFF
TRBD2 | TRBJ2-7 | . | TRBV19 | TGTGCCAGTAGTATGAAGGGCGGGAGTGGCTACGAGCAGTACTTC | CASSMKGGSGYEQYF
. | TRBJ2-7 | . | TRBV9 | TGTGCCAGCAGCGTAAGCGGGTCTTCTCCCAACGAGCAGTACTTC | CASSVSGSSPNEQYF
. | TRBJ2-7 | . | TRBV7-3 | TGTGCCAGCAGCTTAACGGTACTGTCACTAGACTGTTCTACCTACGAGCAGTACTTC | CASSLTVLSLDCSTYEQYF
. | TRBJ2-3 | . | TRBV29-1 | TGCAGCGTTTTTGGGCTACGACCCCACACAGATACGCAGTATTTT | CSVFGLRPHTDTQYF
. | TRBJ2-7 | . | TRBV6-5 | TGTGCCAGCACCGCAGGGCATGGCTACGAGCAGTACTTC | CASTAGHGYEQYF
TRBD1 | TRBJ1-1 | . | TRBV19 | TGTGCCAGTAGTGAACGGACAGGGAGGACTGAAGCTTTCTTT | CASSERTGRTEAFF
. | TRBJ2-5 | . | TRBV27 | TGTGCCAGCAGCTCCTCCAGGGACTCCGAGACCCAGTACTTC | CASSSSRDSETQYF
TRBD2 | TRBJ2-2 | once | TRBV7-2 | TGTGCCAGCAGCTTACTAGCGGGGGTCGGCGGGGAGCTGTTTTTT | CASSLLAGVGGELFF
. | TRBJ2-2 | . | TRBV24-1 | TGTGCCACCAGTGATAGGGGCACCGGGGAGCTGTTTTTT | CATSDRGTGELFF
. | TRBJ1-2 | . | TRBV30 | TGTGCCTGGAGTGAGATGGGGGCAGGGCCTAAAGGCTACACCTTC | CAWSEMGAGPKGYTF
TRBD1 | TRBJ2-7 | . | TRBV6-5 | TGTGCCAGCAGCACGACAGGGGGTGAGCAGTACTTC | CASSTTGGEQYF
TRBD2 | TRBJ2-1 | . | TRBV5-1 | TGCGCCAGCACCCGATCCGCTAGCGGGAGACACAATGAGCAGTTCTTC | CASTRSASGRHNEQFF
. | TRBJ1-5 | . | TRBV19 | TGTGCCAGTAAAACTCGGGACACTTATAGAGGTCAGCCCCAGCATTTT | CASKTRDTYRGQPQHF
. | TRBJ2-3 | . | TRBV11-2 | TGTGCCAGCAGTTCAATTCGAGGCCGCGGGACAGATACGCAGTATTTT | CASSSIRGRGTDTQYF
. | TRBJ2-2 | . | TRBV10-2 | TGCGCCAGCAGTGAGTTGGACTCTTTTGCGAACACCGGGGAGCTGTTTTTT | CASSELDSFANTGELFF
TRBD1 | TRBJ1-2 | . | TRBV7-2 | TGTGCCAGCAGCCCACGGTTGGACAGGGCATGGGGCTACACCTTC | CASSPRLDRAWGYTF
TRBD1 | TRBJ2-7 | . | TRBV19 | TGTGCCAGTAGTATTGTCCAGGGGGTGGGAGAGCAGTACTTC | CASSIVQGVGEQYF
TRBD1 | TRBJ1-2 | . | TRBV4-2 | TGTGCCAGCAGCCAAGCGATTAGGGACAGTGGGCCGCATGGCTACACCTTC | CASSQAIRDSGPHGYTF
. | TRBJ2-3 | . | TRBV19 | TGTGCCAGTAGTATGGCGGGTGGCACAGATACGCAGTATTTT | CASSMAGGTDTQYF
TRBD1 | TRBJ2-1 | few | TRBV24-1 | TGTGCCACCAGTGACGGGACAGACTACAATGAGCAGTTCTTC | CATSDGTDYNEQFF
. | TRBJ1-6 | . | TRBV28 | TGTGCCAGCAGTTTCCATCGAAACAGGAATAATTCACCCCTCCACTTT | CASSFHRNRNNSPLHF
. | TRBJ1-2 | . | TRBV29-1 | TGCAGCGTTGAAGATCAGGCAACGGGGCGGGGTGGTTACACCTTC | CSVEDQATGRGGYTF